This T cell receptor beta chain emerged from a study of T-cell reconstitution after alpha-beta-depleted transplantation in children. Library preparation (for TCRbeta) was performed with unique molecular identifiers. A single record per CDR3 protein comes from TCRdb applying MiXCR to the PCR reads. The sample yields 170,000 or so distinct CDR3 sequences, about 6.3% seen once. The germline CDR1 and CDR2 sequences are MNHEY and SVGAGI. The CDR3 runs to 12 residues. Trimming cost V 6 bases and J 9 bases; bases outside gene matches: 2. This clonotype was recorded many times. This clonotype was sampled from a human donor who donated a stem cell graft to a child with Wiskott-Aldrich syndrome. The J gene is TRBJ2-6, the V gene TRBV6-5; 7 bases agree with TRBD1. The sample consisted of PBMCs from the stem cell graft donor, taken from the stem cell graft. As DNA, the CDR3 is TGTGCCAGCAGGGGGACAGTCAACGTCCTGACTTTC. As protein: CASRGTVNVLTF.